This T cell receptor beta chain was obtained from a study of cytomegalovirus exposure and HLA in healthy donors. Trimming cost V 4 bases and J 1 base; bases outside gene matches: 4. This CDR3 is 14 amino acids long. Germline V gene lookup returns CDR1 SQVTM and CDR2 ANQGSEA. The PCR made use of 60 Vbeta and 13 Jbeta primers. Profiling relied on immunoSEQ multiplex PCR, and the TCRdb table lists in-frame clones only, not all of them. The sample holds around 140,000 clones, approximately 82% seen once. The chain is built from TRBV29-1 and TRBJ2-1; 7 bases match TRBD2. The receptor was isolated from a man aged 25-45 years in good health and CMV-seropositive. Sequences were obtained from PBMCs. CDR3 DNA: TGCAGCGTTGGGCTAGCGGAGTCCTACAATGAGCAGTTCTTC. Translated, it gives CSVGLAESYNEQFF.